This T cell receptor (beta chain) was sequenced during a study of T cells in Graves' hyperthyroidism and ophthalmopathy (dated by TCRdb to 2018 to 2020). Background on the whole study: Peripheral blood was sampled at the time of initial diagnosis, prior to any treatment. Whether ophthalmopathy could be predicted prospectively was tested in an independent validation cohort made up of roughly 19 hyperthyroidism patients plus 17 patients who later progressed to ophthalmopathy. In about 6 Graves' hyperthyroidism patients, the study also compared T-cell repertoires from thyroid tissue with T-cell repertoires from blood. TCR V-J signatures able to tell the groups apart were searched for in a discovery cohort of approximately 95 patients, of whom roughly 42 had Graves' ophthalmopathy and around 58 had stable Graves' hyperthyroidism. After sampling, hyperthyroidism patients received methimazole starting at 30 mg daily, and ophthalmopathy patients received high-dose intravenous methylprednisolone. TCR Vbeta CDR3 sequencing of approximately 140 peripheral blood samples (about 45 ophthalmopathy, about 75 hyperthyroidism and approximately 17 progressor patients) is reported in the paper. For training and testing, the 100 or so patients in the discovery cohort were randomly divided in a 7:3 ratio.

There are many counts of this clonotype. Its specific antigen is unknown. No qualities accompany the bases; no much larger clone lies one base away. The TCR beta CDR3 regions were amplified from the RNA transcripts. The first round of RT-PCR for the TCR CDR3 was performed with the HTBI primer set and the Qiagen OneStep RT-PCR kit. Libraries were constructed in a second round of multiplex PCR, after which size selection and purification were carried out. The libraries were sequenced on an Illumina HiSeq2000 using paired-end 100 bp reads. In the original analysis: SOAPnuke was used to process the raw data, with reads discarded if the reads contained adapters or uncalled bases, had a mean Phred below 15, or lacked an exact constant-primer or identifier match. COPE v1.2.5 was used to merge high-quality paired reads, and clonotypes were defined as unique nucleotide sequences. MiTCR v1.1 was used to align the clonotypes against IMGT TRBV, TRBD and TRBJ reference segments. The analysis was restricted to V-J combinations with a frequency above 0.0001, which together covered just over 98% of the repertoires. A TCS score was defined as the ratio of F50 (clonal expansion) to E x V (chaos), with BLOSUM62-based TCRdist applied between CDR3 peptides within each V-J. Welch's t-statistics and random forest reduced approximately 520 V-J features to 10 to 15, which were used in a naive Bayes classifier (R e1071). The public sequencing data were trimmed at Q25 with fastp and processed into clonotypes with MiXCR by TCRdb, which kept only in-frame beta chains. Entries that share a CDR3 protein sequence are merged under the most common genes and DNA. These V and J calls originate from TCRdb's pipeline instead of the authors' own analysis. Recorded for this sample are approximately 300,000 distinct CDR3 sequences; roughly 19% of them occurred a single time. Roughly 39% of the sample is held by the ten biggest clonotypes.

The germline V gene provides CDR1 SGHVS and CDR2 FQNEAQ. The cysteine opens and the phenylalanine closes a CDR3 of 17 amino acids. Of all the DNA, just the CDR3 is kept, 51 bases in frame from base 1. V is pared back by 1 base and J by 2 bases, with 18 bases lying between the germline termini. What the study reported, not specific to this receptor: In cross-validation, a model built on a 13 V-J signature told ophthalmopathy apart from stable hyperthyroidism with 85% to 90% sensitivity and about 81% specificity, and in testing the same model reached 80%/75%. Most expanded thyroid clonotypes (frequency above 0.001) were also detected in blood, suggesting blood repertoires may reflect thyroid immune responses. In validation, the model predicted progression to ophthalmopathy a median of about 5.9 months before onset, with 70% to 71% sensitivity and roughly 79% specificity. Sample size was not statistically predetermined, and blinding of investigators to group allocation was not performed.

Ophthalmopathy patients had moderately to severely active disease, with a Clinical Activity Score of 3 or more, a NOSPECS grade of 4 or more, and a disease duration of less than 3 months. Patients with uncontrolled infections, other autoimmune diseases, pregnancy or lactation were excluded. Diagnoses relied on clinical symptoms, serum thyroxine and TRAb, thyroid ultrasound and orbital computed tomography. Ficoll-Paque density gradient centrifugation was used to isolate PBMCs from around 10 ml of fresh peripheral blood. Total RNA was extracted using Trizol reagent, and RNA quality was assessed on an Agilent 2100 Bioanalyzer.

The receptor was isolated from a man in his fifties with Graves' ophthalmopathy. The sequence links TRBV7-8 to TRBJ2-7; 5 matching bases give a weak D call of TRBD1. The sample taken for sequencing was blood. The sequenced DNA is TGTGCCAGCAGCTTAGTACCAGGGCATGGCTTAACCTACGAGCAGTACTTC. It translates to CASSLVPGHGLTYEQYF.